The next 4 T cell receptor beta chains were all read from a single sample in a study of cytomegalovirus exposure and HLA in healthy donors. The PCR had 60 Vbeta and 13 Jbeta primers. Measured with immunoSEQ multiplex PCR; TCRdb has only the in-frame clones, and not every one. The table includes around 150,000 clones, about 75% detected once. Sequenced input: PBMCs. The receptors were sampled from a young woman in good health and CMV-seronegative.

Here the CDR3 DNA reads TGCACCAGCAGCCAAGATGGAGAGCCTGAGGTAAACATTCAGTACTTC. Protein: CTSSQDGEPEVNIQYF. The rearrangement uses TRBV1 and TRBJ2-4; the table calls TRBD2, which could not be checked here. TRBV1 is a pseudogene segment. This CDR3 contains 16 residues.

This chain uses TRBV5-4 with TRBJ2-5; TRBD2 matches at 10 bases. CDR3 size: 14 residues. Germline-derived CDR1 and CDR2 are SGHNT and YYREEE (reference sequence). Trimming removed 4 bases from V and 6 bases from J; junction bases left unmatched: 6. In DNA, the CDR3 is TGTGCCAGCAGCGAAGCGGGGGGGAGCCAGACCCAGTACTTC. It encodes CASSEAGGSQTQYF.

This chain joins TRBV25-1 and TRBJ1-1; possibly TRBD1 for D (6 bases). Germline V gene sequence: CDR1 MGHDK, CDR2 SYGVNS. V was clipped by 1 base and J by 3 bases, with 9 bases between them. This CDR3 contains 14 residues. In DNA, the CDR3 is TGTGCCAGCAGTGAATGGGGGGGCCACACTGAAGCTTTCTTT. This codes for CASSEWGGHTEAFF.

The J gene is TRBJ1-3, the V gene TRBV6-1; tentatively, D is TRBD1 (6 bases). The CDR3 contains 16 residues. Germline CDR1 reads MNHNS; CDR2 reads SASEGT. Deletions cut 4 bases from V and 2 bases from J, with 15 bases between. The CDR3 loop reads CASSVTGKITGNTIYF. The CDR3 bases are TGTGCCAGCAGTGTAACAGGGAAGATCACTGGAAACACCATATATTTT.